Shown below are 5 T cell receptor beta chains from a single sample sequenced in a study of identifying expanded T cells in peripheral blood. The assay was immunoSEQ multiplex PCR, and TCRdb's table has in-frame clones only and misses some. The sample records around 70,000 clones, approximately 87% being singletons. Sequencing input: blood. The receptors originated from a person aged 18 to 69 in good health.

The genes are TRBV18 and TRBJ2-1, with D hard to call. CDR1 KGHSH and CDR2 LQKENI come from the germline V gene. The ends were cut back, 8 bases at V and 8 bases at J, with 10 bases in the middle. The CDR3 extends over 11 amino acids. The CDR3 region has the DNA TGTGCCAGCGGGAAACAGTATGAGCAGTTCTTC. This translates into CASGKQYEQFF.

This chain uses TRBV21-1 with TRBJ1-2. TRBV21-1 is termed a pseudogene. The CDR3 loop spans 13 amino acids. The CDR3 DNA is TGTGCCAGCAGCCCTGTTCGTAGTGGTGGCTACACCTTC. Translation: CASSPVRSGGYTF.

The CDR3 loop reads CASSQAGGLIDTQYF. The CDR3 bases are TGTGCCAGCAGCCAAGCGGGGGGGCTTATAGATACGCAGTATTTT. The genes are TRBV6-6 and TRBJ2-3; 10 nucleotides match TRBD2. V was clipped by 6 bases and J by 5 bases; unmatched bases: 8. The CDR3 runs 15 residues. Germline V gives CDR1 MNHNY, CDR2 SVGAGI (reference sequence).

The chain employs TRBV5-6 and TRBJ1-5; D call uncertain. Trimming took 0 bases from V and 0 from J, leaving 7 bases between them. CDR1 and CDR2 from the germline V gene are SGHDT and YYEEEE. The CDR3 sequence is 15 residues long. The CDR3 nucleotides are TGTGCCAGCAGCTTGGGCCGGAATAGCAATCAGCCCCAGCATTTT. Translated, it gives CASSLGRNSNQPQHF.

The V and J genes are TRBV5-1 and TRBJ1-1; weak D call: TRBD1 (5 bases). Germline lookup yields CDR1 SGHRS and CDR2 YFSETQ. The V gene lost 1 base and the J gene lost 4 bases, with 11 bases spanning the gap. The CDR3 runs to 14 residues. CDR3 in amino acids: CASSLSTQGTEAFF. In nucleotides, the CDR3 is TGCGCCAGCAGCTTGTCTACCCAGGGCACTGAAGCTTTCTTT. Looking up the rest from reference TRBV5-1 and TRBJ1-1 gives the full variable domain: KAGVTQTPRYLIKTRGQQVTLSCSPISGHRSVSWYQQTPGQGLQFLFEYFSETQRNKGNFPGRFSGRQFSNSRSEMNVSTLELGDSALYLCASSLSTQGTEAFFGQGTRLTVV.